This is a list of T cell receptor beta chains from one sample in a study of T cell repertoires in cytomegalovirus infection. TCRdb fed the reads into MiXCR, producing one record per CDR3 protein. Of 55,000 to 85,000 distinct CDR3 sequences listed, more than 20% were seen once; the top ten hold roughly 62%. No antigen is known for these receptors. The input for sequencing was CD8+ T cells from cultured PBMCs, taken from culture after CMV antigen stimulation. The receptors originated from a human donor in good health (CMV status not recorded). Some clones in this sample may be carry-over from other donors' samples. CDR3s include the opening cysteine and the closing phenylalanine or tryptophan. The D gene is left open where the match is weak. Clone size is given for some rows only: seen once, a few or many times, or a class if the clone is expanded.

D gene: .
clone size: few
V gene: TRBV12-5
J gene: TRBJ2-7
CDR3 DNA: TGTGCTAGTGGTTTTCTCGGGCCTGACACCTACGAGCAGTACTTC
CDR3 protein: CASGFLGPDTYEQYF

D gene: .
clone size: .
V gene: TRBV6-5
J gene: TRBJ2-1
CDR3 DNA: TGTGCCAGCAGTTATGGGGTAGGAGGCGATGAGCAGTTCTTC
CDR3 protein: CASSYGVGGDEQFF

D gene: .
clone size: .
V gene: TRBV6-2/TRBV6-3
J gene: TRBJ2-2
CDR3 DNA: TGTGCCAGCAGAACCCCCCCCGGGGAGAACACCGGGGAGCTGTTTTTT
CDR3 protein: CASRTPPGENTGELFF

D gene: .
clone size: .
V gene: TRBV6-8
J gene: TRBJ1-1
CDR3 DNA: TGTGCCAGCAACCCAGGGGAGACCACTGAAGCTTTCTTT
CDR3 protein: CASNPGETTEAFF

D gene: .
clone size: .
V gene: TRBV5-4
J gene: TRBJ2-1
CDR3 DNA: TGTGCCAGCAGCTTCGGGACGGACCACAATGAGCAGTTCTTC
CDR3 protein: CASSFGTDHNEQFF

D gene: TRBD1
clone size: .
V gene: TRBV6-2/TRBV6-3
J gene: TRBJ2-7
CDR3 DNA: TGTGCCAGCTGCCCGGGACAGGGAATCCTCGAGCAGTACTTC
CDR3 protein: CASCPGQGILEQYF

D gene: TRBD1
clone size: few
V gene: TRBV14
J gene: TRBJ2-7
CDR3 DNA: TGTGCCAGCAGCCAACGCGGGACAGGGAGCTCCTACGAGCAGTACTTC
CDR3 protein: CASSQRGTGSSYEQYF

D gene: .
clone size: .
V gene: TRBV14
J gene: TRBJ2-1
CDR3 DNA: TGTGCCAGCAGCCAAGATATCGGGAATGAGCAGTTCTTC
CDR3 protein: CASSQDIGNEQFF

D gene: TRBD2
clone size: .
V gene: TRBV11-2
J gene: TRBJ2-7
CDR3 DNA: TGTGCCAGCAGCTCTGGGACTAGCGGGGGTCCCTTCTCCTACGAGCAGTACTTC
CDR3 protein: CASSSGTSGGPFSYEQYF

D gene: .
clone size: many
V gene: TRBV7-8
J gene: TRBJ1-1
CDR3 DNA: TGTGCCAGCAGCCTCGGGGCTGCTGAAGCTTTCTTT
CDR3 protein: CASSLGAAEAFF

D gene: TRBD1
clone size: few
V gene: TRBV9
J gene: TRBJ2-7
CDR3 DNA: TGTGCCAGCAGCATTGGGACAGTAAACGAGCAGTACTTC
CDR3 protein: CASSIGTVNEQYF

D gene: .
clone size: .
V gene: TRBV29-1
J gene: TRBJ2-1
CDR3 DNA: TGCAGCGTTAGGGCATTGTCTAACAATGAGCAGTTCTTC
CDR3 protein: CSVRALSNNEQFF

D gene: TRBD2
clone size: .
V gene: TRBV2
J gene: TRBJ2-2
CDR3 DNA: TGTGCCAGCAGGGGACTAGCGGGGGGCTGGAACACCGGGGAGCTGTTTTTT
CDR3 protein: CASRGLAGGWNTGELFF

D gene: TRBD1
clone size: .
V gene: TRBV7-6
J gene: TRBJ2-1
CDR3 DNA: TGTGCCAGCAGCTTGACAGGGTGGGTTGATGAGCAGTTCTTC
CDR3 protein: CASSLTGWVDEQFF

D gene: TRBD1
clone size: few
V gene: TRBV7-2
J gene: TRBJ2-6
CDR3 DNA: TGTGCCAGCAGCTTGGTGAGACAGGGGGTCCCTGGGGCCAACGTCCTGACTTTC
CDR3 protein: CASSLVRQGVPGANVLTF

D gene: .
clone size: .
V gene: TRBV19
J gene: TRBJ2-7
CDR3 DNA: TGTGCCAGTAGTATTGCGGCGCCGACAAGTTCAGCCTACGAGCAGTACTTC
CDR3 protein: CASSIAAPTSSAYEQYF

D gene: TRBD1
clone size: .
V gene: TRBV7-2
J gene: TRBJ1-2
CDR3 DNA: TGTGCCAGCAGCACCTGGACAGGGGGCGGTTATGGCTACACCTTC
CDR3 protein: CASSTWTGGGYGYTF

D gene: TRBD2
clone size: .
V gene: TRBV7-8
J gene: TRBJ2-7
CDR3 DNA: TGTGCCAGCAGCTCCCCTGGCGGGACTAGCGGGGGGGCATACGAGCAGTACTTC
CDR3 protein: CASSSPGGTSGGAYEQYF

D gene: .
clone size: .
V gene: TRBV7-7
J gene: TRBJ2-2
CDR3 DNA: TGTGCTAGCAGTCGCGGCAGGGGCGCGAACACCGGGGAGCTGTTTTTT
CDR3 protein: CASSRGRGANTGELFF

D gene: .
clone size: .
V gene: TRBV6-1
J gene: TRBJ1-5
CDR3 DNA: TGTGCCAGCAGTGAATCTCGCAATCAGCCCCAGCATTTT
CDR3 protein: CASSESRNQPQHF

D gene: .
clone size: .
V gene: TRBV7-2
J gene: TRBJ2-5
CDR3 DNA: TGTGCCAGCACCCCGGGATTCCAAGAGACCCAGTACTTC
CDR3 protein: CASTPGFQETQYF

D gene: .
clone size: .
V gene: TRBV6-5
J gene: TRBJ1-2
CDR3 DNA: TGTGCCAGCAGACTCATGACAGGAGACAACTATGGCTACACCTTC
CDR3 protein: CASRLMTGDNYGYTF

D gene: .
clone size: many
V gene: TRBV5-5
J gene: TRBJ1-5
CDR3 DNA: TGTGCCAGCAGCTCGGTCCGTTGGAAGGTTGGTCAGCCCCAGCATTTT
CDR3 protein: CASSSVRWKVGQPQHF